This entry features one TCR beta chain sequence. Trimming stripped 5 bases from V and 6 bases from J, with 19 bases between. Germline V gene data show CDR1 as SGHDT and CDR2 as YYEEEE. The CDR3 totals 15 residues. This specimen comes from a study of T cells in Graves' hyperthyroidism and ophthalmopathy. The investigators amplified TCR beta CDR3 regions from RNA transcripts. During a first-round RT-PCR of the TCR CDR3, the HTBI primer set was used. Each CDR3 protein gets one entry after TCRdb re-called the multiplex PCR reads with MiXCR. The sample lists 600,000 or so distinct CDR3 sequences, 16% seen once, with 3.8% in the top ten.

This clonotype originated in a woman between 25 and 40 years old with Graves' hyperthyroidism. This sequence joins TRBV5-6 and TRBJ2-3; D possibly corresponds to TRBD2 (6 bases). The sequencing input was blood. CDR3: CASSFDRDSHDTQYF. CDR3 nucleotides: TGTGCCAGCAGTTTTGATAGGGACTCACACGATACGCAGTATTTT. Filled out from reference TRBV5-6 and TRBJ2-3, the complete variable domain reads DAGVTQSPTHLIKTRGQQVTLRCSPKSGHDTVSWYQQALGQGPQFIFQYYEEEERQRGNFPDRFSGHQFPNYSSELNVNALLLGDSALYLCASSFDRDSHDTQYFGPGTRLTVL.